Sequencing of this T cell receptor (beta chain) was carried out in a study of blood T cells in healthy people across ages. Turning to the study itself: Template switching picked up about one barcoded beta molecule for each two T cells.

Study-level points and caveats: Per million T cells, TCR beta diversity dropped roughly linearly as age increased.

This clonotype has more than one count but fewer than ten. Its specificity is not known. A sample-barcoded 5' primer and a J-beta primer mix were used in a second PCR of about 7 to 12 cycles. TCRdb re-analysed the 5' RACE reads in MiXCR, keeping a single row per CDR3 protein. This sample yields approximately 780,000 distinct CDR3 sequences, of which about 26% are seen a single time; around 3% belongs to the top ten. The sample also formed part of further work on T cells of mothers and their children.

Sequencing was performed on blood. The TCR comes from a boy between 5 and 17 years old in good health.

The CDR3 sequence is CASSQDLAPRTSLAKNIQYF. CDR3 nucleotides: TGTGCCAGCAGCCAAGATCTGGCCCCCCGGACTAGCTTAGCCAAAAACATTCAGTACTTC. V gene TRBV4-2 combines with J gene TRBJ2-4; 8 bases fit TRBD2. CDR1 LGHNA and CDR2 YNFKEQ come from the germline V gene. V lost 0 bases to trimming and J lost 0 bases; unmatched junction nucleotides: 13. The CDR3 runs to 20 residues.